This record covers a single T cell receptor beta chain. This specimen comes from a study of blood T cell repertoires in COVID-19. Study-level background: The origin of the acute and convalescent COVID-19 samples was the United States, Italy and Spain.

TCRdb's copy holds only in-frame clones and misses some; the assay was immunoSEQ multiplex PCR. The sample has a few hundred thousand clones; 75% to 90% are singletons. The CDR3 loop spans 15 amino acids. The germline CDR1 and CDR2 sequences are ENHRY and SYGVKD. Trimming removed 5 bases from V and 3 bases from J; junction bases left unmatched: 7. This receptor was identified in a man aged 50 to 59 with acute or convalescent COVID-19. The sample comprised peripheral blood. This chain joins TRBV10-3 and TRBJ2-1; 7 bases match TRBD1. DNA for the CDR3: TGTGCCATCAGTACATTCGGGACAGACTACAATGAGCAGTTCTTC. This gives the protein CAISTFGTDYNEQFF.